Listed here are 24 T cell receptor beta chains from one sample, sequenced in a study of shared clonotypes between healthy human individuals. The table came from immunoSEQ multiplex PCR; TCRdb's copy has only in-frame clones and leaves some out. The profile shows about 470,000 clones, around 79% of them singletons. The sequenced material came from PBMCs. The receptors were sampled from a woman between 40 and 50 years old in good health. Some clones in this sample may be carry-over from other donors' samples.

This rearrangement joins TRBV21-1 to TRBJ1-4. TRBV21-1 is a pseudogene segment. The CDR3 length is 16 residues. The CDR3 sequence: CASGHPEGGPYEKLFF. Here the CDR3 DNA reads TGTGCCAGCGGCCACCCGGAGGGGGGACCTTATGAAAAACTGTTTTTT.

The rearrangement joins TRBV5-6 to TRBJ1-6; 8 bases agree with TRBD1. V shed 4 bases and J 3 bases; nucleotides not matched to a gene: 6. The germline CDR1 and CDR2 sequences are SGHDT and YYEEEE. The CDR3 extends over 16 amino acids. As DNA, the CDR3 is TGTGCCAGCAGCAGGGGGGACAGGCGCTATAATTCACCCCTCCACTTT. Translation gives CASSRGDRRYNSPLHF.

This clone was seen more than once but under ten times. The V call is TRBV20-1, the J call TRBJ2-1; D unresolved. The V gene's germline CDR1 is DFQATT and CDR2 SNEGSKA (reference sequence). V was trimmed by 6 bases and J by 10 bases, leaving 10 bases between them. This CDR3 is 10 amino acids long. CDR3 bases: TGCAGTGCCTACTCCTTAGAGCAGTTCTTC. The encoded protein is CSAYSLEQFF.

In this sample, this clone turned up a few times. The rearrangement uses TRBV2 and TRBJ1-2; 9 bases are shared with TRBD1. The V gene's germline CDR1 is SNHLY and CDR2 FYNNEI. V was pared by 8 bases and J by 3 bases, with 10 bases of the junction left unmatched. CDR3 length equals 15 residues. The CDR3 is CASLAQGDRDYGYTF. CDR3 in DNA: TGTGCCAGCCTTGCTCAGGGGGACAGGGACTATGGCTACACCTTC.

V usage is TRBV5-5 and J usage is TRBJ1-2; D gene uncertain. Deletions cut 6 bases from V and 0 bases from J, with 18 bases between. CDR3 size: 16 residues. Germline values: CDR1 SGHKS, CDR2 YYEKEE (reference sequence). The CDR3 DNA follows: TGTGCCAGCAACCAGGCGGTGGGCGGGACTAACTATGGCTACACCTTC. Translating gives CASNQAVGGTNYGYTF.

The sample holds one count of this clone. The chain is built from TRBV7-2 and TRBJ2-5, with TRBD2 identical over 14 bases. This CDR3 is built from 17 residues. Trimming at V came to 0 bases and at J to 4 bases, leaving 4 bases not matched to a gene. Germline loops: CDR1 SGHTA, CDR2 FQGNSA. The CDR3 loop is CASSLAAGTSGRETQYF. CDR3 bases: TGTGCCAGCAGCTTAGCCGCCGGGACTAGCGGGAGAGAGACCCAGTACTTC.

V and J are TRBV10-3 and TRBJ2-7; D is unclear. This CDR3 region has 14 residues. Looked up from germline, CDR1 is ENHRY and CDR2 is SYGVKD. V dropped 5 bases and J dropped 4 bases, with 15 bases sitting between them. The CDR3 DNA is TGTGCCATCAGTATCTCTCTTGCCAAGTACGAGCAGTACTTC. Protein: CAISISLAKYEQYF.

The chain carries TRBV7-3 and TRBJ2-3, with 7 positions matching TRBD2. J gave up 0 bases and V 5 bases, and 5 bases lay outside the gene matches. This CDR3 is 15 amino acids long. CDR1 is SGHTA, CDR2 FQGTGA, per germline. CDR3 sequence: CASSRGEGSTDTQYF. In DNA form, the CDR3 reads TGTGCCAGCAGCCGAGGGGAGGGAAGCACAGATACGCAGTATTTT.

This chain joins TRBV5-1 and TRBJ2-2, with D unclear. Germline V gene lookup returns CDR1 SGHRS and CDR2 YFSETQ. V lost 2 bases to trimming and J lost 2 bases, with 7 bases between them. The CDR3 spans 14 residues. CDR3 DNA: TGCGCCAGCAGCTTTATAGTTAACACCGGGGAGCTGTTTTTT. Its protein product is CASSFIVNTGELFF. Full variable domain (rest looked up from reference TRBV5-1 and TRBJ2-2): KAGVTQTPRYLIKTRGQQVTLSCSPISGHRSVSWYQQTPGQGLQFLFEYFSETQRNKGNFPGRFSGRQFSNSRSEMNVSTLELGDSALYLCASSFIVNTGELFFGEGSRLTVL.

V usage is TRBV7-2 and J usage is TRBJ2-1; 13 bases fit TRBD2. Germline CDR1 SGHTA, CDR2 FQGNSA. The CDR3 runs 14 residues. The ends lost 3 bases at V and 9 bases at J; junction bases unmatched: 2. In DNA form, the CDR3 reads TGTGCCAGCAGCTTCGGACTAGCGGGGGCTGAGCAGTTCTTC. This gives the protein CASSFGLAGAEQFF.

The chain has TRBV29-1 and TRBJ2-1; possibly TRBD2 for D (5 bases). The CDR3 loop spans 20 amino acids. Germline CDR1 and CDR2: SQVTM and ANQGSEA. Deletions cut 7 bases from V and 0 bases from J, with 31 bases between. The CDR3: CSARGSKALPGSPSYNEQFF. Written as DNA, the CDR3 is TGCAGCGCCCGGGGATCGAAAGCCCTACCAGGCTCCCCCTCCTACAATGAGCAGTTCTTC.

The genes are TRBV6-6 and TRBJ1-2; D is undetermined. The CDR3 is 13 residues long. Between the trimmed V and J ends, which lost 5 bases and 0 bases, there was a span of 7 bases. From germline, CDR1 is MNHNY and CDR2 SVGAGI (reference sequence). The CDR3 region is CASSPTANYGYTF. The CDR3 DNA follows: TGTGCCAGCAGTCCAACAGCTAACTATGGCTACACCTTC.

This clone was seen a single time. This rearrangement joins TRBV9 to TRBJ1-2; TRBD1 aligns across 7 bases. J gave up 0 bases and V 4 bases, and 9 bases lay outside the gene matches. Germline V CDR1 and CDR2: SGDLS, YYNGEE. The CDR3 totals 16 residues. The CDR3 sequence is CASSPEDRTANYGYTF. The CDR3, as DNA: TGTGCCAGCAGCCCCGAGGACAGGACAGCTAACTATGGCTACACCTTC.

This chain's CDR3 is CASSLESGGSYNEQFF. CDR3 bases: TGTGCCAGCAGTTTGGAGTCGGGAGGCTCCTACAATGAGCAGTTCTTC. This chain uses TRBV6-5 with TRBJ2-1; 7 nucleotides line up with TRBD2. Germline V lookup: CDR1 MNHEY, CDR2 SVGAGI. This CDR3 has 16 amino acids. The J segment lost 0 bases and the V segment lost 4 bases, leaving 6 bases of the junction unmatched.

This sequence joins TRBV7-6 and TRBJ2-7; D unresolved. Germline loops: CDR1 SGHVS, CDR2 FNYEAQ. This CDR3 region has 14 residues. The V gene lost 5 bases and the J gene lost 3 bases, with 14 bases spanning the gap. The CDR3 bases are TGTGCCAGCAGCCTAGGGATGGCATTCTACGAGCAGTACTTC. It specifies CASSLGMAFYEQYF.

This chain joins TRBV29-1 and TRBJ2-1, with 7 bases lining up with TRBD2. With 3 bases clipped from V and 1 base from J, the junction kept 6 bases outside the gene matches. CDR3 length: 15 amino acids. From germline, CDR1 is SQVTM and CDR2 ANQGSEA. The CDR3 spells CSVDRAGSSYNEQFF. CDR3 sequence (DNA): TGCAGCGTTGACAGAGCGGGATCTTCCTACAATGAGCAGTTCTTC.

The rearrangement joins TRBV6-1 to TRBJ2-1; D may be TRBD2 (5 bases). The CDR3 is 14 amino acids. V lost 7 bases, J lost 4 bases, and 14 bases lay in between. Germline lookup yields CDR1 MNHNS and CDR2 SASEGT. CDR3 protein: CASTTSGLYNEQFF. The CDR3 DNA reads TGTGCCAGCACTACGAGCGGCCTTTACAATGAGCAGTTCTTC.

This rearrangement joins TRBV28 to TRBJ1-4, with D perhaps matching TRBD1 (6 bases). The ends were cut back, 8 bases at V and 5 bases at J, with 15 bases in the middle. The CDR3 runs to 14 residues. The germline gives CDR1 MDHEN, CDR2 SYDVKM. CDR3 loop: CASQGSRGNEKLFF. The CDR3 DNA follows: TGTGCCAGCCAGGGGTCACGAGGGAATGAAAAACTGTTTTTT.

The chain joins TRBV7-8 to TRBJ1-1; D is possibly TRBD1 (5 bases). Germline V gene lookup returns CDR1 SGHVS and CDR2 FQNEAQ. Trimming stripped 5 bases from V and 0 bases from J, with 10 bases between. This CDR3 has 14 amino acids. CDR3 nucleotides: TGTGCCAGCAGCCTACAGGTGTTGAACACTGAAGCTTTCTTT. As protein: CASSLQVLNTEAFF.

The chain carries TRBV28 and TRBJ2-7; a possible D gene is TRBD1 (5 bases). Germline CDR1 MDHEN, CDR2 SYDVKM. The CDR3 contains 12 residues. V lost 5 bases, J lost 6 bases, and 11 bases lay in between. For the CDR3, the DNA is TGTGCCAGCAGTGATACAGGACGCGAGCAGTACTTC. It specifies CASSDTGREQYF.

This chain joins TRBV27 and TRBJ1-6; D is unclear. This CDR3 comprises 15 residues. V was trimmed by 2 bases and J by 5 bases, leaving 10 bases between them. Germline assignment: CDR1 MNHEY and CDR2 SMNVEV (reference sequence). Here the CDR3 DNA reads TGTGCCAGCAGTTTAGAGGGTAGTAATAATTCACCCCTCCACTTT. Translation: CASSLEGSNNSPLHF.

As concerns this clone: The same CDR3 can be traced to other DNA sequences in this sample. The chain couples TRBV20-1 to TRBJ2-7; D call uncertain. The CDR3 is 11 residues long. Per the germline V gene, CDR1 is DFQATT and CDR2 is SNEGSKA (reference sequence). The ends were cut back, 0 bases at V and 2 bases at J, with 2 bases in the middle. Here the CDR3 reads CSARDPYEQYF. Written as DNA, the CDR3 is TGCAGTGCTAGAGATCCCTACGAGCAGTACTTC.

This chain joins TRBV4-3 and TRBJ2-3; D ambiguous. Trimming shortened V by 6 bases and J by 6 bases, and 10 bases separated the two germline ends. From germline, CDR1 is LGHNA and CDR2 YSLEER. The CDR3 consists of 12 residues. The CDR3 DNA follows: TGCGCCAGCAGAGGATGGGGTGATACGCAGTATTTT. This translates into CASRGWGDTQYF.

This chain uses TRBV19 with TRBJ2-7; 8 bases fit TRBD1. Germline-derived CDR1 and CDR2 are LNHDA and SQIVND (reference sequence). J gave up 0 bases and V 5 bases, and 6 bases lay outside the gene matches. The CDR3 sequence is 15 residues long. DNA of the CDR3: TGTGCCAGTAGTGTAACCGGGACAGGCTCCTACGAGCAGTACTTC. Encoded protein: CASSVTGTGSYEQYF.